One and the same sample provided the 5 T cell receptor beta chains below, sequenced in a study of Ad26.COV2.S vaccination and SARS-CoV-2 variants. The data were produced by immunoSEQ multiplex PCR, yet TCRdb's version contains in-frame clones alone and is incomplete. The table records about 350,000 clones, more than 75% of them present only once. The treatment here: around 19 received Ad26.COV2.S at low or high dose, single or two shots; about five received placebo; per-sample allocation not given. On day 63 after the first injection, vaccine and placebo recipients gave samples. Sequenced here: peripheral blood, sampled in a trial of Ad26.COV2.S vaccine versus placebo. These receptors all stem from a person between 18 and 59 years old who received the Ad26.COV2.S COVID-19 vaccine or a placebo.

The V gene is TRBV6-6, the J gene TRBJ2-2; 8 bases fit TRBD2. The CDR3 runs 15 residues. Trimming removed 5 bases from V and 4 bases from J; junction bases left unmatched: 6. Germline values: CDR1 MNHNY, CDR2 SVGAGI (reference sequence). The CDR3 region has the DNA TGTGCCAGCAGTAGCGGGAGATCGGGCACCGGGGAGCTGTTTTTT. Its protein is CASSSGRSGTGELFF.

The V gene is TRBV7-2, the J gene TRBJ2-1, with D possibly TRBD1 on 5 matching bases. V was pared by 4 bases and J by 4 bases, with 11 bases between. Germline V gene lookup returns CDR1 SGHTA and CDR2 FQGNSA. The CDR3 contains 14 residues. CDR3 bases: TGTGCCAGCAGCTCGCGTTCAGGGTACAATGAGCAGTTCTTC. This translates into CASSSRSGYNEQFF. Looking up the rest from reference TRBV7-2 and TRBJ2-1 gives the full variable domain: GAGVSQSPSNKVTEKGKDVELRCDPISGHTALYWYRQSLGQGLEFLIYFQGNSAPDKSGLPSDRFSAERTGGSVSTLTIQRTQQEDSAVYLCASSSRSGYNEQFFGPGTRLTVL.

The chain joins TRBV19 to TRBJ2-3, with TRBD2 as a possible D gene (6 bases). Germline CDR1 LNHDA, CDR2 SQIVND (reference sequence). The V and J ends lost 5 bases and 6 bases respectively, with 21 bases between them. CDR3 length: 16 residues. The CDR3 loop is CASSLTGGGFADTQYF. In DNA, the CDR3 is TGTGCCAGTAGTCTTACCGGGGGTGGGTTTGCGGATACGCAGTATTTT.

The rearrangement uses TRBV9 and TRBJ1-6; TRBD1 is a possible D gene (6 bases). Trimming pared 0 bases from V and 1 base from J, leaving 11 bases between. CDR3 length: 17 residues. In germline, CDR1 is SGDLS, CDR2 YYNGEE. The CDR3 is CASSVGQGRSYNSPLHF. CDR3 coding DNA: TGTGCCAGCAGCGTAGGTCAGGGGCGGTCCTATAATTCACCCCTCCACTTT.

J is TRBJ2-1 and V is TRBV14; 13 nucleotides agree with TRBD2. The length of the CDR3 is 17 residues. After removal of 4 bases from V and 7 bases from J, the junction contained 10 bases not matched to a gene. Germline lookup yields CDR1 SGHDN and CDR2 FVKESK. The DNA of the CDR3 is TGTGCCAGCAGCCCAATAGAGGGACTAGCGGGATGGAATGAGCAGTTCTTC. Its protein is CASSPIEGLAGWNEQFF.